Below are 6 T cell receptor beta chains sequenced from a single sample in a study of T cells in Graves' hyperthyroidism and ophthalmopathy (dated by TCRdb to between 2018 and 2021). Receptor amplification or capture employed multiplex PCR. TCRdb lists the instrument as Illumina HiSeq 2000. The TCR beta CDR3 regions were amplified from the RNA transcripts. The TCR CDR3 was subjected to a first round of RT-PCR using the HTBI primer set and the Qiagen OneStep RT-PCR kit. In TCRdb, the public reads were trimmed at Q25 with fastp and aligned with MiXCR, with productive beta chains retained. Here each entry gathers all rows of one CDR3 protein and keeps the most common genes and DNA. Present in this sample are 500,000 to 550,000 distinct CDR3 sequences, around 20% of which were seen just once. The top ten clones comprise 26% of the sample. Sequenced input: blood. These receptors were collected from a man between 18 and 29 years old with Graves' hyperthyroidism.

This clonotype was detected many times. The V gene is TRBV5-6, the J gene TRBJ1-1; D is perhaps TRBD1 (5 bases). This CDR3 has 14 residues. Germline CDR1 reads SGHDT; CDR2 reads YYEEEE. The V end was cut by 0 bases, the J end by 10 bases, with 16 bases between. The CDR3 sequence: CASSLAAGTGGAFF. The DNA of the CDR3 is TGTGCCAGCAGCTTGGCCGCCGGGACCGGGGGAGCTTTCTTT.

This clonotype was counted at least ten times. The J gene is TRBJ2-5, the V gene TRBV5-5; D unclear. V was clipped by 0 bases and J by 5 bases, with 11 bases between them. The length of the CDR3 is 14 residues. CDR1 is SGHKS, CDR2 YYEKEE, per germline (reference sequence). The DNA of the CDR3 is TGTGCCAGCAGCTTGGAGGCAGCGATGGAGACCCAGTACTTC. Its protein is CASSLEAAMETQYF.

This clonotype was counted only a few times. The V gene is TRBV3-1, the J gene TRBJ2-7; 8 bases are shared with TRBD1. Germline V CDR1 and CDR2: LGHDT, YNNKEL (reference sequence). CDR3 size: 15 residues. Losses at the gene ends were 6 bases for V and 0 bases for J; bases not matched to a gene: 7. CDR3: CASSRRDRSSYEQYF. In nucleotides, the CDR3 is TGTGCCAGCAGTCGGCGGGACAGGAGCTCCTACGAGCAGTACTTC.

This clonotype was seen a few times. The chain links TRBV19 to TRBJ2-7, with 9 bases aligning to TRBD1. Germline V gene data show CDR1 as LNHDA and CDR2 as SQIVND (reference sequence). The J segment lost 0 bases and the V segment lost 4 bases, leaving 7 bases of the junction unmatched. The CDR3 has 16 amino acids. The CDR3 sequence: CASSRIPGQGSYEQYF. CDR3 sequence (DNA): TGTGCCAGTAGTAGAATACCGGGACAGGGCTCCTACGAGCAGTACTTC. The whole variable domain, filled in from reference TRBV19 and TRBJ2-7, reads DGGITQSPKYLFRKEGQNVTLSCEQNLNHDAMYWYRQDPGQGLRLIYYSQIVNDFQKGDIAEGYSVSREKKESFPLTVTSAQKNPTAFYLCASSRIPGQGSYEQYFGPGTRLTVT.

Many counts were recorded for this clonotype. CDR3 in DNA: TGTGCCAGCAGCTTAGGGTGGGGTACAACTGAAGCTTTCTTT. Amino acids: CASSLGWGTTEAFF. V usage is TRBV13 and J usage is TRBJ1-1; the D is unclear. CDR1 and CDR2 (germline): PRHDT, FYEKMQ (reference sequence). V lost 0 bases and J 5 bases, leaving 10 bases between the germline ends. This CDR3 is 14 amino acids long. The whole variable domain, remainder taken from reference TRBV13 and TRBJ1-1, is AAGVIQSPRHLIKEKRETATLKCYPIPRHDTVYWYQQGPGQDPQFLISFYEKMQSDKGSIPDRFSAQQFSDYHSELNMSSLELGDSALYFCASSLGWGTTEAFFGQGTRLTVV.

This clonotype was observed a few times. The gene calls are TRBV7-9 and TRBJ1-2; D is ambiguous. The germline V and J ends were trimmed by 2 bases and 8 bases, with 12 bases remaining between them. This CDR3 is built from 13 residues. Looked up from germline, CDR1 is SEHNR and CDR2 is FQNEAQ (reference sequence). CDR3 nucleotides: TGTGCCAGCAGCTTATTAGGGATAGAAGGCTACACCTTC. It yields the protein CASSLLGIEGYTF.